The T cell receptor (beta chain) described here comes from a study of shared clonotypes between healthy human individuals. Cells designated naive CD8 were CD45RO-negative and were positively selected for CCR7, with terminally differentiated effector memory CD45RA+ cells excluded. Turning to this clone: Other nucleotide sequences from this sample produce the same CDR3.

TCRdb keeps only in-frame clones here, not all; method: immunoSEQ multiplex PCR. Of some 2,000,000 clones in the sample, about 95% were seen once. V dropped 4 bases and J dropped 5; count of bases not matched to a gene: 4. Germline lookup yields CDR1 SGHDT and CDR2 YYEEEE. The CDR3 loop spans 13 amino acids. V is TRBV5-6 and J is TRBJ2-7, with 9 bases identical to TRBD1. Sequenced material: naive CD8+ T cells sorted from blood. The clonotype comes from a man aged 18 to 30 in good health. The CDR3 reads CASSPDRGDEQYF. The CDR3 DNA reads TGTGCCAGCAGCCCCGACAGGGGGGACGAGCAGTACTTC.